This T cell receptor (beta chain) was sequenced for a study of OX40 agonist ivuxolimab in advanced cancers. Profiled with immunoSEQ multiplex PCR; TCRdb holds only in-frame clones, not every one. The sample shows roughly 69,000 clones, about 90% of them seen only once. The CDR3 has 13 amino acids. The V gene lost 5 bases and the J gene lost 7 bases, with 11 bases spanning the gap. Germline-derived CDR1 and CDR2 are SGHTA and FQGTGA. The chain carries TRBV7-3 and TRBJ2-2; D may be TRBD1 (5 bases). The sequence was collected from an adult with an advanced solid tumor such as melanoma, head and neck, liver or kidney cancer. Sequencing used CD4+ or CD8+ T cells sorted from blood, obtained in a trial of the OX40 agonist ivuxolimab. CDR3 region: CASSRGFGGELFF. The CDR3 DNA reads TGTGCCAGCAGCAGGGGTTTTGGCGGGGAGCTGTTTTTT.